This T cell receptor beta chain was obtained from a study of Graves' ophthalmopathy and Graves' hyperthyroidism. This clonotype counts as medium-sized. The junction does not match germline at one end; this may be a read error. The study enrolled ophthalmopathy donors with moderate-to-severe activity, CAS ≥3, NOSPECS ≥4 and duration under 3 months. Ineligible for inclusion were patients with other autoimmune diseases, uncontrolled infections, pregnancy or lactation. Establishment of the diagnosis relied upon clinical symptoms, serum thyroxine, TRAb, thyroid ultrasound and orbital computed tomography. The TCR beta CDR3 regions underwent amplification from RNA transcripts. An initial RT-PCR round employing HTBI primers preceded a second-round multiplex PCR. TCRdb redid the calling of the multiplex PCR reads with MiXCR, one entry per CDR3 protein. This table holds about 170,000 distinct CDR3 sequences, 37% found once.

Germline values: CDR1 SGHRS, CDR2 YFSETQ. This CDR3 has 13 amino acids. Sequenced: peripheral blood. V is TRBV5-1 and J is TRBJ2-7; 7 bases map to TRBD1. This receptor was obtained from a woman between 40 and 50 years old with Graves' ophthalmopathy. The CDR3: CASSPGQSYEQYF. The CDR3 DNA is TGTGCCAGCAGTCCGGGACAGAGCTACGAGCAGTACTTC.